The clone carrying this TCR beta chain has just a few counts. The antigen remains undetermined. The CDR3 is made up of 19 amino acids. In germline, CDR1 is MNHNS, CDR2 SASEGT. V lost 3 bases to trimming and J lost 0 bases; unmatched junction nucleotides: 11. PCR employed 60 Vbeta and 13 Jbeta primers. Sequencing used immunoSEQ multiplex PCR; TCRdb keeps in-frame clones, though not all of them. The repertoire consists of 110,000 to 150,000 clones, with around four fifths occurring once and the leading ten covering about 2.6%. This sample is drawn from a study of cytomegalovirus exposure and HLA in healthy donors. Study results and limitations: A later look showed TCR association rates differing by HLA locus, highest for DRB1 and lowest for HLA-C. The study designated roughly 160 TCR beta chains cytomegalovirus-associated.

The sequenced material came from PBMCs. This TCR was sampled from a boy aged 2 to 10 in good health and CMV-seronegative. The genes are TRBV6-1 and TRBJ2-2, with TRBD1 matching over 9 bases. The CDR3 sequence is CASSDRWDRDIANTGELFF. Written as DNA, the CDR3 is TGTGCCAGCAGTGACCGGTGGGACAGGGATATCGCGAACACCGGGGAGCTGTTTTTT.